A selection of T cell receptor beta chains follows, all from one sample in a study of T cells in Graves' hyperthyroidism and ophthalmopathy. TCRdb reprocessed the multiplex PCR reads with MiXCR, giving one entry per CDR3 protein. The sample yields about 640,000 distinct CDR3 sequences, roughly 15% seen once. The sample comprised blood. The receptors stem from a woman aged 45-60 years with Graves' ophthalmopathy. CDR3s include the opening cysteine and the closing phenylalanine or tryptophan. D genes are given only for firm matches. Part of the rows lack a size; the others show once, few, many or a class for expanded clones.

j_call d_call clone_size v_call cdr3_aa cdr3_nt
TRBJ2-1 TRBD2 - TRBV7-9 CASSVGLAGRYNEQFF TGTGCCAGCAGCGTAGGACTAGCGGGACGCTACAATGAGCAGTTCTTC
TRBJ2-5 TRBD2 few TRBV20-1 CSAKSAGVTQYF TGCAGTGCTAAGTCGGCGGGGGTGACCCAGTACTTC
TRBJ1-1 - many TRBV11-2 CASSLGLGRMNTEAFF TGTGCCAGCAGCTTAGGCCTCGGTCGGATGAACACTGAAGCTTTCTTT
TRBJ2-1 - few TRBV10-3 CAIRPGTPIHNEQFF TGTGCCATCAGGCCCGGGACCCCGATACACAATGAGCAGTTCTTC
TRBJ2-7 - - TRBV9 CASSVAPSAETYEQYF TGTGCCAGCAGCGTCGCCCCCTCGGCGGAAACCTACGAGCAGTACTTC
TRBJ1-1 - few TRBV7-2 CASSVQDRMGTEAFF TGTGCCAGCAGCGTACAGGACCGAATGGGCACTGAAGCTTTCTTT
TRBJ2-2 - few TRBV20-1 CNAGPLNTGELFF TGCAATGCCGGGCCGTTAAACACCGGGGAGCTGTTTTTT
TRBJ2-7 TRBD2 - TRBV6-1 CASSSNLAGSGYEQYF TGTGCCAGCAGCTCAAATCTAGCGGGAAGCGGTTACGAGCAGTACTTC
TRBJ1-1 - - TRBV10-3 CAITRDMNTEAFF TGTGCCATCACCCGGGATATGAACACTGAAGCTTTCTTT
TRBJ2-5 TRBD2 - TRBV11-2 CASGLGTSGSRTETQYF TGTGCCAGCGGCCTGGGGACTAGCGGGAGTAGGACAGAGACCCAGTACTTC
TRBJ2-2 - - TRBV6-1 CASSNQTGNTGELFF TGTGCCAGCAGTAACCAGACAGGGAACACCGGGGAGCTGTTTTTT
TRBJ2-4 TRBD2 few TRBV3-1 CASSQVGLADTKNIQYF TGTGCCAGCAGCCAAGTTGGACTAGCGGACACCAAAAACATTCAGTACTTC
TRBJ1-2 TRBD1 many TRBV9 CASSVTDRGYGYTF TGTGCCAGCAGCGTAACGGACAGGGGATATGGCTACACCTTC
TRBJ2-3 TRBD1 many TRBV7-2 CASSTRQGEDTQYF TGTGCCAGCAGCACCCGACAGGGGGAAGATACGCAGTATTTT
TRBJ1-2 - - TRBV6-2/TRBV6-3 CASGAYSLNYGYTF TGTGCCAGCGGGGCATATTCCCTTAACTATGGCTACACCTTC
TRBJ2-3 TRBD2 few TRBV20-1 CSARFTGGPGTDTQYF TGCAGTGCTAGATTTACGGGAGGGCCGGGCACAGATACGCAGTATTTT
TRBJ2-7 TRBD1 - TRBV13 CASSPRSGQGNTYEQYF TGTGCCAGCAGCCCCAGAAGTGGACAGGGGAATACCTACGAGCAGTACTTC
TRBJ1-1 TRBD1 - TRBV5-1 CASSPPGQVLGAFF TGCGCCAGCAGCCCGCCGGGACAGGTTCTTGGAGCTTTCTTT
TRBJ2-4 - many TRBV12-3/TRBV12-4 CASRKGAKNIQYF TGTGCCAGCAGAAAGGGTGCCAAAAACATTCAGTACTTC
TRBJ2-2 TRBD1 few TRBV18 CASSPLRTGFMVTGELFF TGTGCCAGCTCACCACTAAGGACAGGGTTCATGGTCACCGGGGAGCTGTTTTTT
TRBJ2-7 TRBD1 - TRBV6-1 CASNDRGGYEQYF TGTGCCAGCAACGACAGGGGAGGCTACGAGCAGTACTTC
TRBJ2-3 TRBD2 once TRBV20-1 CSASPGLAAATDTQYF TGCAGTGCTAGCCCGGGACTAGCGGCGGCCACAGATACGCAGTATTTT
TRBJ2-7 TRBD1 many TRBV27 CASSLSGQSSYEQYF TGTGCCAGCAGTTTATCGGGACAGAGCTCCTACGAGCAGTACTTC
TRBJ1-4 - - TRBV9 CASSVDGQTLPNEKLFF TGTGCCAGCAGCGTAGATGGACAGACGCTACCGAATGAAAAACTGTTTTTT
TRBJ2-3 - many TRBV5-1 CASSHLGGSVGTDTQYF TGCGCCAGCAGCCACCTGGGGGGTAGCGTCGGCACAGATACGCAGTATTTT
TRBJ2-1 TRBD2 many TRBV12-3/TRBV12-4 CASRLAGGPEGEQFF TGTGCCAGCCGACTAGCGGGAGGGCCAGAGGGTGAGCAGTTCTTC
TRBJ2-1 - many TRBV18 CASSPPVLAGVQFF TGTGCCAGCTCACCACCTGTACTAGCTGGTGTTCAGTTCTTC
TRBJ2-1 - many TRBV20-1 CSAIPQLSYNEQFF TGCAGTGCTATCCCCCAGCTCTCCTACAATGAGCAGTTCTTC
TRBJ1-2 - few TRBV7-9 CASSLGVPQSGGYTF TGTGCCAGCAGCTTAGGAGTACCACAAAGTGGTGGCTACACCTTC
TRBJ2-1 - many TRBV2 CASTRRPPTSYNEQFF TGTGCCAGCACCCGACGTCCCCCTACATCCTACAATGAGCAGTTCTTC
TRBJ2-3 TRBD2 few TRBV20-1 CSASGVGSGVDTQYF TGCAGTGCTAGTGGGGTTGGGAGCGGGGTAGATACGCAGTATTTT
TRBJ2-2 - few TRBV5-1 CATTPGSGGELFF TGCGCCACTACTCCTGGAAGCGGCGGGGAGCTGTTTTTT
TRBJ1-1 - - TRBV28 CASSLGRNTGAFF TGTGCCAGCAGTTTGGGGAGGAACACTGGAGCTTTCTTT
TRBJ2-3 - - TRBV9 CASSLQAGPITDTQYF TGTGCCAGCAGCCTTCAAGCGGGCCCTATCACAGATACGCAGTATTTT
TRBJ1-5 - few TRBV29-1 CSVESGAFNQPRHF TGCAGCGTTGAATCGGGAGCGTTCAATCAGCCCCGGCATTTT
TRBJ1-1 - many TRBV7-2 CASSQRTGIEEAFF TGTGCCAGCAGTCAGAGGACGGGGATTGAGGAAGCTTTCTTT
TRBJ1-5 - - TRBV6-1 CASSVSQSNQPQHF TGTGCCAGCAGTGTAAGCCAGAGCAATCAGCCCCAGCATTTT
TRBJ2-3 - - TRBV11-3 CASSLEVASDTQYF TGTGCCAGCAGCTTAGAGGTAGCTTCAGATACGCAGTATTTT
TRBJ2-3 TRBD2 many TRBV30 CAWTPPGLAVTDTQYF TGTGCCTGGACCCCACCGGGACTAGCGGTCACAGATACGCAGTATTTT
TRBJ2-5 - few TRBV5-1 CASSLAQGPLETQYF TGCGCCAGCAGCTTGGCACAAGGCCCACTAGAGACCCAGTACTTC